These 31 T cell receptor beta chains share one sample of origin, sequenced in a study of T cells in localized non-small cell lung cancer. Repertoires were generated with immunoSEQ multiplex PCR, while TCRdb's copy carries only in-frame clones and drops some. The table includes around 91,000 clones, 80% to 90% detected once. The sequencing used peripheral blood, collected before any cancer treatment. The source of these receptors is a man aged 40 to 70 with stage I squamous cell lung carcinoma.

The chain is built from TRBV18 and TRBJ1-2; tentatively, D is TRBD1 (6 bases). The CDR3 sequence is 15 residues long. Trimming removed 3 bases from V and 5 bases from J, with 16 bases in between. Germline values: CDR1 KGHSH, CDR2 LQKENI. The CDR3 region has the DNA TGTGCCAGCTCACCCACACAGGGCCTGCCGTATGGCTACACCTTC. Amino acids: CASSPTQGLPYGYTF.

This chain joins TRBV5-4 and TRBJ2-3; TRBD1 is a possible D gene (5 bases). The CDR3 length is 16 residues. V shed 2 bases and J shed 4 bases, with 17 bases lying between them. Germline CDR1 is SGHNT and CDR2 is YYREEE (reference sequence). CDR3 in amino acids: CASSFDRQLFADTQYF. CDR3 DNA sequence: TGTGCCAGCAGCTTTGATAGACAGCTTTTCGCAGATACGCAGTATTTT.

The chain is built from TRBV27 and TRBJ2-1, with 10 bases aligning to TRBD1. There are 13 residues in the CDR3. V was pared by 7 bases and J by 7 bases, with 4 bases of the junction left unmatched. Germline V gene sequence: CDR1 MNHEY, CDR2 SMNVEV (reference sequence). The CDR3 region is CASTGQGENEQFF. The CDR3 DNA follows: TGTGCCAGCACTGGACAGGGGGAGAATGAGCAGTTCTTC.

The V gene is TRBV7-2, the J gene TRBJ2-5; D not resolved. The length of the CDR3 is 14 residues. Trimming pared 2 bases from V and 4 bases from J, leaving 11 bases between. Germline CDR1 reads SGHTA; CDR2 reads FQGNSA. CDR3: CASSLFVRRETQYF. The CDR3 coding sequence is TGTGCCAGCAGCTTATTCGTCAGACGAGAGACCCAGTACTTC.

V is TRBV7-2 and J is TRBJ1-1, with 7 nucleotides matching TRBD1. The V segment lost 1 base and the J segment 0 bases; nucleotides outside the gene matches: 5. The CDR3 runs 16 residues. Germline V gene data show CDR1 as SGHTA and CDR2 as FQGNSA. The CDR3 nucleotides read TGTGCCAGCAGCTTAGGCCAGGGGGGGATGAACACTGAAGCTTTCTTT. Its translation is CASSLGQGGMNTEAFF.

The chain has TRBV7-2 and TRBJ2-1; 8 bases align to TRBD1. Germline-derived CDR1 and CDR2 are SGHTA and FQGNSA. This CDR3 spans 17 amino acids. V dropped 2 bases and J dropped 5; count of bases not matched to a gene: 11. The DNA for the CDR3 is TGTGCCAGCAGCTTAAGTAGAGGGACAGGCATGCACAATGAGCAGTTCTTC. Its translation is CASSLSRGTGMHNEQFF. The full variable domain, in which reference TRBV7-2 and TRBJ2-1 provide the parts outside the CDR3, is GAGVSQSPSNKVTEKGKDVELRCDPISGHTALYWYRQSLGQGLEFLIYFQGNSAPDKSGLPSDRFSAERTGGSVSTLTIQRTQQEDSAVYLCASSLSRGTGMHNEQFFGPGTRLTVL.

Of note for this clone: The sample carries other DNA sequences with the same CDR3. This chain joins TRBV5-6 and TRBJ1-1; D unclear. The germline V and J ends were trimmed by 2 bases and 2 bases, with 1 base remaining between them. In germline, CDR1 is SGHDT, CDR2 YYEEEE. This CDR3 has 11 amino acids. CDR3 sequence: CASSLNTEAFF. CDR3 DNA sequence: TGTGCCAGCAGCTTAAACACTGAAGCTTTCTTT.

This chain joins TRBV15 and TRBJ2-2; 12 bases agree with TRBD2. V gave up 3 bases and J gave up 7 bases; unmatched junction bases: 18. Germline CDR1 LNHNV, CDR2 YYDKDF (reference sequence). This CDR3 has 20 residues. This CDR3 reads CATSSLTWGTSGGLDGELFF. The CDR3 DNA reads as TGTGCCACCAGCAGCCTTACTTGGGGCACTAGCGGGGGGCTGGACGGGGAGCTGTTTTTT.

Regarding this clone: Other DNA sequences in the same sample also yield this CDR3. V and J are TRBV9 and TRBJ2-1; TRBD1 agrees at 9 bases. The CDR3 runs to 15 residues. V lost 2 bases to trimming and J lost 2 bases; unmatched junction nucleotides: 2. Per the germline V gene, CDR1 is SGDLS and CDR2 is YYNGEE. CDR3 residues: CASSVGTGTYNEQFF. The CDR3 nucleotides are TGTGCCAGCAGCGTCGGGACAGGGACCTACAATGAGCAGTTCTTC.

This clone was detected a few times. V gene TRBV5-1 combines with J gene TRBJ1-2; TRBD1 matches 7 bases. The V gene's germline CDR1 is SGHRS and CDR2 YFSETQ. Trimming removed 0 bases from V and 7 bases from J; junction bases left unmatched: 3. The length of the CDR3 is 13 residues. The CDR3 loop is CASSLEEGAGYTF. CDR3 DNA sequence: TGCGCCAGCAGCTTGGAGGAGGGGGCTGGCTACACCTTC.

The chain links TRBV6-1 to TRBJ2-4; the D call may be TRBD1 or TRBD2 (6 bases each). This CDR3 spans 12 amino acids. Germline V gene sequence: CDR1 MNHNS, CDR2 SASEGT. V shed 8 bases and J shed 12 bases, with 17 bases lying between them. The CDR3 DNA follows: TGTGCCAGCCTCGGACCGTGGGGGGCTCAGTACTTC. This sequence encodes CASLGPWGAQYF.

The chain has TRBV5-1 and TRBJ1-1; the D gene is possibly TRBD1 (5 bases). The CDR3 spans 15 residues. Germline V gene lookup returns CDR1 SGHRS and CDR2 YFSETQ. V gave up 2 bases and J gave up 0 bases, with 11 bases separating them. Here the CDR3 reads CASSFLGGLNTEAFF. Written as DNA, the CDR3 is TGCGCCAGCAGCTTCTTGGGGGGACTGAACACTGAAGCTTTCTTT.

The genes are TRBV11-2 and TRBJ2-4, with D tentatively TRBD2 (6 bases). The length of the CDR3 is 15 residues. From germline, CDR1 is SGHAT and CDR2 FQNNGV. The V end lost 3 bases, the J end lost 0 bases, and 9 bases lay between the germline ends. The CDR3 is CASSFRGLAKNIQYF. CDR3 sequence (DNA): TGTGCCAGCAGCTTCCGGGGGTTAGCCAAAAACATTCAGTACTTC.

Here the CDR3 DNA reads TGCGCCAGCAGCTTGGATAGCAATCAGCCCCAGCATTTT. It yields the protein CASSLDSNQPQHF. The chain joins TRBV5-1 to TRBJ1-5; D unclear. The V gene lost 0 bases and the J gene lost 0 bases, with 1 base spanning the gap. Germline CDR1 SGHRS, CDR2 YFSETQ. The length of the CDR3 is 13 residues.

CDR3 DNA: TGTGCCAGCAGCGTGGATGGCAACTCTGGAAACACCATATATTTT. Amino acid sequence: CASSVDGNSGNTIYF. The chain employs TRBV5-4 and TRBJ1-3; D remains ambiguous. Trimming removed 4 bases from V and 0 bases from J, with 11 bases in between. Germline V gives CDR1 SGHNT, CDR2 YYREEE (reference sequence). This CDR3 has 15 residues.

J is TRBJ2-3 and V is TRBV5-1, with D perhaps TRBD1 (6 bases). Germline lookup yields CDR1 SGHRS and CDR2 YFSETQ. The CDR3 loop spans 13 amino acids. Deletions cut 2 bases from V and 6 bases from J, with 10 bases between. CDR3: CASSFGQGDTQYF. The CDR3 bases are TGCGCCAGCAGCTTTGGCCAGGGGGATACGCAGTATTTT.

This sequence joins TRBV9 and TRBJ2-6, with no clear D. Looked up from germline, CDR1 is SGDLS and CDR2 is YYNGEE. Trimming took off 0 bases at V and 0 bases at J, with 16 bases between the two ends. This CDR3 contains 19 residues. Here the CDR3 DNA reads TGTGCCAGCAGCGTAGCTGTGACGACTTTCGCCTCTGGGGCCAACGTCCTGACTTTC. Encoded protein: CASSVAVTTFASGANVLTF.

The gene calls are TRBV2 and TRBJ1-2; 7 bases line up with TRBD1. CDR1 is SNHLY and CDR2 is FYNNEI in the germline V gene. The CDR3 is 10 amino acids. Trimming at V came to 6 bases and at J to 14 bases, leaving 6 bases not matched to a gene. The CDR3 nucleotides are TGTGCCAGCAGCGCCGGGACAGAAACCTTC. Its protein product is CASSAGTETF.

The J gene is TRBJ1-2, the V gene TRBV7-9; 9 nucleotides match TRBD1. This CDR3 spans 14 amino acids. Germline assignment: CDR1 SEHNR and CDR2 FQNEAQ (reference sequence). V lost 4 bases and J lost 3; bases outside the gene matches: 3. CDR3 sequence: CASSSWDRDYGYTF. The CDR3 nucleotides are TGTGCCAGCAGCTCCTGGGACAGGGACTATGGCTACACCTTC.

The chain recombines TRBV7-8 with TRBJ1-5; D is ambiguous. Trimming removed 1 base at V and 6 bases at J, with 4 bases between. Germline V gene sequence: CDR1 SGHVS, CDR2 FQNEAQ. The CDR3 runs 12 residues. This chain's CDR3 is CASSLGFQPQHF. CDR3 DNA sequence: TGTGCCAGCAGCTTAGGTTTTCAGCCCCAGCATTTT.

The chain recombines TRBV28 with TRBJ1-2; a possible D gene is TRBD1 (6 bases). Germline CDR1 MDHEN, CDR2 SYDVKM. The CDR3 has 13 amino acids. V lost 7 bases and J lost 6, with 15 bases in between. The CDR3 region has the DNA TGTGCCAGCACCGAAACAGGGATTCATGGCTACACCTTC. Encoded protein: CASTETGIHGYTF.

V and J are TRBV6-5 and TRBJ1-1; D uncertain. The CDR3 runs to 13 residues. Trimming left V 6 bases short and J 2 bases short, with 10 bases between. CDR1 MNHEY and CDR2 SVGAGI come from the germline V gene. This chain's CDR3 is CASSLRLNTEAFF. The CDR3 coding sequence is TGTGCCAGCAGCCTTAGGTTAAACACTGAAGCTTTCTTT.

J is TRBJ1-1 and V is TRBV6-1; D call uncertain. Germline V gene sequence: CDR1 MNHNS, CDR2 SASEGT. The CDR3 length is 14 residues. V was cut by 4 bases and J by 3 bases, with 12 bases left in between. CDR3: CASSVKGDDTEAFF. CDR3 DNA sequence: TGTGCCAGCAGTGTTAAGGGAGATGACACTGAAGCTTTCTTT.

This chain joins TRBV6-1 and TRBJ2-3, with TRBD2 matching over 7 bases. The CDR3 is made up of 18 amino acids. Germline CDR1 MNHNS, CDR2 SASEGT. V gave up 2 bases and J gave up 5 bases; unmatched junction bases: 16. CDR3 sequence reads: CASSEYLLGGNVLDTQYF. CDR3 nucleotide sequence: TGTGCCAGCAGTGAATATCTGTTGGGGGGGAATGTGTTAGATACGCAGTATTTT.

J is TRBJ1-6 and V is TRBV7-9; D not resolved. The CDR3 is 13 amino acids. Trimming stripped 2 bases from V and 7 bases from J, with 6 bases between. Germline V gives CDR1 SEHNR, CDR2 FQNEAQ (reference sequence). The CDR3 loop reads CASSLTLNSPLHF. CDR3 DNA: TGTGCCAGCAGCTTAACACTCAATTCACCCCTCCACTTT.

In its sample, this clone was seen once. The chain uses TRBV7-2 and TRBJ2-2; the match to TRBD1 covers 7 bases. V was clipped by 3 bases and J by 4 bases; unmatched bases: 11. Germline V CDR1 and CDR2: SGHTA, FQGNSA. This CDR3 is built from 17 residues. This CDR3 is CASSLSPRQGPTGELFF. Here the CDR3 DNA reads TGTGCCAGCAGCTTGTCGCCCCGACAGGGACCCACCGGGGAGCTGTTTTTT. Together with reference TRBV7-2 and TRBJ2-2, the CDR3 gives the full variable domain: GAGVSQSPSNKVTEKGKDVELRCDPISGHTALYWYRQSLGQGLEFLIYFQGNSAPDKSGLPSDRFSAERTGGSVSTLTIQRTQQEDSAVYLCASSLSPRQGPTGELFFGEGSRLTVL.

The chain is built from TRBV2 and TRBJ1-4; no firm D call. Germline assignment: CDR1 SNHLY and CDR2 FYNNEI. The V and J ends lost 7 bases and 0 bases respectively, with 12 bases between them. The CDR3 sequence is 15 residues long. CDR3 region: CASKGGPATNEKLFF. CDR3 DNA sequence: TGTGCCAGCAAGGGAGGACCTGCAACTAATGAAAAACTGTTTTTT.

This clone was counted between two and nine times. The chain joins TRBV4-1 to TRBJ1-6; TRBD1 is a possible D gene (5 bases). Germline V gene lookup returns CDR1 MGHRA and CDR2 YSYEKL. Trimming left V 4 bases short and J 11 bases short, with 12 bases between. This CDR3 is built from 13 residues. Here the CDR3 reads CASSRYPGPPLHF. CDR3 DNA sequence: TGCGCCAGCAGCCGATACCCGGGGCCACCCCTCCACTTT.

This sequence joins TRBV5-6 and TRBJ2-7; D possibly corresponds to TRBD2 (5 bases). The CDR3 length is 13 residues. Looked up from germline, CDR1 is SGHDT and CDR2 is YYEEEE. Trimming stripped 3 bases from V and 1 base from J, with 8 bases between. CDR3: CASSYGLSYEQYF. CDR3 in DNA: TGTGCCAGCAGCTACGGACTGTCCTACGAGCAGTACTTC.

The chain couples TRBV2 to TRBJ1-3; D unresolved. The CDR3 contains 13 residues. Between the trimmed V and J ends, which lost 6 bases and 2 bases, there was a span of 8 bases. CDR1 is SNHLY, CDR2 FYNNEI, per germline. The chain's CDR3 is CASSSGPGNTIYF. The CDR3 bases are TGTGCCAGCAGCTCGGGCCCTGGAAACACCATATATTTT.

The chain uses TRBV6-5 and TRBJ1-6; D might be TRBD1 (5 bases). The V gene's germline CDR1 is MNHEY and CDR2 SVGAGI. V was clipped by 0 bases and J by 6 bases, with 9 bases between them. This CDR3 has 15 amino acids. For the CDR3, the DNA is TGTGCCAGCAGTTACTCCGCAGACAGTAATTCACCCCTCCACTTT. Protein sequence: CASSYSADSNSPLHF.